The rows below give T cell receptor beta chains drawn from one sample of a study of T-cell reconstitution after alpha-beta-depleted transplantation in children. TCRdb itself ran the PCR reads through MiXCR, one entry per CDR3 protein. The sample has about 250,000 distinct CDR3 sequences; more than 20% are singletons. Here the sequenced sample was PBMCs, mostly from graft donor cells, taken 360 days after TCRalphabeta/CD19-depleted stem cell transplant. The source of these receptors is a female patient aged 2-10 years who had a stem cell transplant for congenital amegakaryocytic thrombocytopenia, so the T cells may come from the graft donor. Both conserved end residues are part of each CDR3. The order of the fields is J gene, clone size, D gene, V gene, CDR3 protein, CDR3 DNA. A D gene is named only where the DNA matches it firmly. Clone size is not always given. Where it is, it says once, few, many or a class for expanded clones.

TRBJ2-7	-	TRBD2	TRBV28	CASSLGTSGTYEQYF	TGTGCCAGCAGTTTAGGGACTAGCGGGACCTACGAGCAGTACTTC
TRBJ1-5	few	TRBD1	TRBV6-5	CASSSPGTGGGNQPQHF	TGTGCCAGCAGTTCGCCCGGGACAGGGGGAGGCAATCAGCCCCAGCATTTT
TRBJ1-4	few	-	TRBV29-1	CSVTGDNEKLFF	TGCAGCGTGACCGGGGATAATGAAAAACTGTTTTTT
TRBJ2-1	-	-	TRBV6-5	CASSYPNLGVGEQFF	TGTGCCAGCAGTTACCCTAATCTCGGGGTGGGTGAGCAGTTCTTC
TRBJ1-5	few	-	TRBV28	CASSLMGSNQPQHF	TGTGCCAGCAGTTTAATGGGGTCGAATCAGCCCCAGCATTTT
TRBJ2-1	few	TRBD2	TRBV11-2	CASSSDGLGTYNEQFF	TGTGCCAGCAGCTCCGACGGACTAGGGACCTACAATGAGCAGTTCTTC
TRBJ2-5	few	TRBD2	TRBV5-1	CASSARLAGADETQYF	TGCGCCAGCAGCGCGAGACTAGCGGGAGCTGATGAGACCCAGTACTTC
TRBJ2-1	many	TRBD1	TRBV29-1	CSHQQGNNEQFF	TGCAGCCATCAACAGGGGAACAATGAGCAGTTCTTC
TRBJ2-7	few	TRBD2	TRBV4-3	CASSQAPQVAGLNEQYF	TGCGCCAGCAGCCAAGCCCCCCAGGTAGCGGGACTCAACGAGCAGTACTTC
TRBJ2-1	-	-	TRBV6-2/TRBV6-3	CASSYLSGSFNEQFF	TGTGCCAGCAGTTACTTATCGGGAAGTTTCAATGAGCAGTTCTTC
TRBJ2-7	few	-	TRBV20-1	CSASGADEASYEQYF	TGCAGTGCTAGTGGGGCAGACGAAGCCTCATACGAGCAGTACTTC
TRBJ2-2	-	-	TRBV20-1	CSARVGGKKNTGELFF	TGCAGTGCTAGAGTGGGAGGAAAAAAGAACACCGGGGAGCTGTTTTTT
TRBJ2-1	-	-	TRBV15	CATSREDPFGNEQFF	TGTGCCACCAGCAGAGAAGACCCTTTCGGCAATGAGCAGTTCTTC
TRBJ1-6	many	-	TRBV7-9	CASSLDGNSPLHF	TGTGCCAGCAGCTTAGACGGTAATTCACCCCTCCACTTT
TRBJ2-7	few	TRBD1	TRBV2	CASNLDRLSYEQYF	TGTGCCAGCAACCTGGACAGGCTCTCCTACGAGCAGTACTTC
TRBJ2-1	once	TRBD2	TRBV6-2/TRBV6-3	CASARREYEQFF	TGTGCCAGCGCTCGGCGGGAGTATGAGCAGTTCTTC